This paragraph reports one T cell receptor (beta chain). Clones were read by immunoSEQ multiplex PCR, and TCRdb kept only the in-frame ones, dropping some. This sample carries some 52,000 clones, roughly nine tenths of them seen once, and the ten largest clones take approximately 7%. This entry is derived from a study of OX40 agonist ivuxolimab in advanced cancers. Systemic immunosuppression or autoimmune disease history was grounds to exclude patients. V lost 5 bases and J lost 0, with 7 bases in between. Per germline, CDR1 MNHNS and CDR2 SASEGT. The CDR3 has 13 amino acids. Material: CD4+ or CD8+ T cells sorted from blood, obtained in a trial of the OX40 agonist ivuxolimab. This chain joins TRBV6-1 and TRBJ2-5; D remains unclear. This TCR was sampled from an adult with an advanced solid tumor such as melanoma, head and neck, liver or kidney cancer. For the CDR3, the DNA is TGTGCCAGCAGTAAGGAGTACCAAGAGACCCAGTACTTC. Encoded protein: CASSKEYQETQYF.